One sample yielded the 19 T cell receptor beta chains listed below, sequenced in a study of blood T cell repertoires in COVID-19. TCRdb's copy holds only in-frame clones and misses some; the assay was immunoSEQ multiplex PCR. The top ten clones hold about 3% of a sample with 450,000 to 500,000 clones, 70% to 90% of them seen once. The sequenced material came from peripheral blood. These receptors all stem from a human donor in a cohort sampled during active COVID-19.

V is TRBV6-5 and J is TRBJ1-2; possible D gene TRBD1, 5 bases. CDR1 is MNHEY, CDR2 SVGAGI, per germline. Trimming took off 7 bases at V and 7 bases at J, with 19 bases between the two ends. The CDR3 covers 14 residues. The DNA for the CDR3 is TGTGCCAGCATTCCTAGGGGACGGGAGGCTGGCTACACCTTC. It encodes CASIPRGREAGYTF.

The chain is built from TRBV18 and TRBJ2-7; 12 bases agree with TRBD2. The CDR3 loop spans 16 amino acids. The germline V gene has CDR1 KGHSH and CDR2 LQKENI. Unmatched junction bases numbered 9, after V lost 3 bases and J lost 6 bases. CDR3 in amino acids: CASSPLAGGTSGEQYF. CDR3 in DNA: TGTGCCAGCTCACCCCTAGCGGGAGGGACTAGCGGCGAGCAGTACTTC.

The count of this clone is one. The CDR3 DNA reads TGTGCCAGCATGATATGTCCGGGACAGGGAAGGTATGGCTACACCTTC. This sequence encodes CASMICPGQGRYGYTF. The chain carries TRBV6-4 and TRBJ1-2; 9 bases map to TRBD1. The V and J ends lost 7 bases and 5 bases, in that order; junction bases with no gene match: 14. The CDR3 totals 16 residues. Germline V gene lookup returns CDR1 MRHNA and CDR2 SNTAGT.

The gene calls are TRBV29-1 and TRBJ2-5; 8 nucleotides match TRBD2. This CDR3 region has 14 residues. Germline V gives CDR1 SQVTM, CDR2 ANQGSEA. V dropped 7 bases and J dropped 4; count of bases not matched to a gene: 11. DNA of the CDR3: TGCAGCGGAGGGGGACTAGGAGAAGGAGAGACCCAGTACTTC. It encodes CSGGGLGEGETQYF.

The CDR3 here is CASSPRGGGKYSPLHF. CDR3 coding DNA: TGTGCCAGCAGCCCCAGAGGGGGGGGGAAGTATTCACCCCTCCACTTT. This chain joins TRBV3-1 (or the pseudogene TRBV3-2) and TRBJ1-6, with D possibly TRBD1 on 6 matching bases. The CDR3 covers 16 residues. V lost 4 bases and J 8 bases, leaving 18 bases between the germline ends. Germline loops: CDR1 LGHDT, CDR2 YNNKEL (reference sequence).

V and J are TRBV28 and TRBJ2-2; D perhaps matches TRBD1 (6 bases). The CDR3 is 14 amino acids. The germline CDR1 and CDR2 sequences are MDHEN and SYDVKM. Trimming removed 7 bases from V and 0 bases from J, with 9 bases in between. This CDR3 is CASNRDTNTGELFF. DNA of the CDR3: TGTGCCAGCAATCGGGACACGAACACCGGGGAGCTGTTTTTT.

This chain links TRBV15 with TRBJ2-6, with D unclear. The V gene lost 3 bases and the J gene lost 1 base, with 16 bases spanning the gap. The CDR3 spans 18 residues. The germline V gene has CDR1 LNHNV and CDR2 YYDKDF (reference sequence). Here the CDR3 reads CATSSPGSPDSGANVLTF. CDR3 nucleotide sequence: TGTGCCACCAGCAGCCCCGGGTCTCCCGATTCTGGGGCCAACGTCCTGACTTTC.

This clone was picked up a small number of times. This chain joins TRBV4-1 and TRBJ2-5; possible D gene TRBD1, 6 bases. Germline CDR1 reads MGHRA; CDR2 reads YSYEKL. The CDR3 consists of 16 residues. V was clipped by 3 bases and J by 7 bases, with 21 bases between them. The CDR3 DNA sequence: TGCGCCAGCAGCCACCTCGATACCACAGGGCTGGGGACCCAGTACTTC. It is translated as CASSHLDTTGLGTQYF.

The V call is TRBV19, the J call TRBJ2-1, with D unclear. This CDR3 has 13 amino acids. Trimming shortened V by 5 bases and J by 10 bases, and 15 bases separated the two germline ends. Germline-derived CDR1 and CDR2 are LNHDA and SQIVND (reference sequence). The CDR3 here is CASSSRSTREQFF. The CDR3 DNA sequence: TGTGCCAGTAGTTCCCGTTCCACGAGGGAGCAGTTCTTC. The full variable domain, with the rest looked up from reference TRBV19 and TRBJ2-1, is DGGITQSPKYLFRKEGQNVTLSCEQNLNHDAMYWYRQDPGQGLRLIYYSQIVNDFQKGDIAEGYSVSREKKESFPLTVTSAQKNPTAFYLCASSSRSTREQFFGPGTRLTVL.

The chain links TRBV6-5 to TRBJ2-4; a weak D match, TRBD1 (5 bases). The CDR3 is 16 residues long. Germline V CDR1 and CDR2: MNHEY, SVGAGI. The V and J ends lost 4 bases and 3 bases respectively, with 16 bases between them. The CDR3 region has the DNA TGTGCCAGCAGTTTCCGACAGCCGACCGGCAAAAACATTCAGTACTTC. Translating it yields CASSFRQPTGKNIQYF.

V is TRBV19 and J is TRBJ1-1, with D perhaps matching TRBD1 (5 bases). The V gene's germline CDR1 is LNHDA and CDR2 SQIVND (reference sequence). Trimming removed 3 bases at V and 8 bases at J, with 13 bases between. The CDR3 length is 13 residues. The CDR3 loop reads CASSIPGYNEAFF. CDR3 bases: TGTGCCAGTAGTATTCCAGGGTATAACGAAGCTTTCTTT.

The chain uses TRBV7-3 and TRBJ2-2; 10 nucleotides align to TRBD2. Germline CDR1 SGHTA, CDR2 FQGTGA. Losses at the gene ends were 0 bases for V and 5 bases for J; bases not matched to a gene: 9. The CDR3 spans 18 residues. The CDR3 bases are TGTGCCAGCAGCTTAACCCCCTCAGGTAGCGGGAGGACCGGGGAGCTGTTTTTT. It translates to CASSLTPSGSGRTGELFF. The variable domain in full, with the rest retrieved from reference TRBV7-3 and TRBJ2-2, is GAGVSQTPSNKVTEKGKYVELRCDPISGHTALYWYRQSLGQGPEFLIYFQGTGAADDSGLPNDRFFAVRPEGSVSTLKIQRTERGDSAVYLCASSLTPSGSGRTGELFFGEGSRLTVL.

This clone showed up just a few times. Here the CDR3 DNA reads TGTGCCAGCAGCTTGGCCCACAGGGGCCCCACAGATACGCAGTATTTT. Amino acids: CASSLAHRGPTDTQYF. The chain recombines TRBV5-4 with TRBJ2-3; 7 bases are a match to TRBD1. Germline V gives CDR1 SGHNT, CDR2 YYREEE (reference sequence). The CDR3 has 16 residues. The trim removed 0 bases at V and 2 bases at J, leaving 6 bases unmatched.

This clone was observed a few times. This sequence joins TRBV30 and TRBJ2-5; 8 nucleotides line up with TRBD2. The CDR3 length is 17 residues. The germline V gene has CDR1 GTSNPN and CDR2 SVGIG (reference sequence). V lost 0 bases to trimming and J lost 5 bases; unmatched junction nucleotides: 14. The CDR3 region is CAWSVPAGVAGEETQYF. The DNA for the CDR3 is TGTGCCTGGAGTGTACCAGCGGGGGTAGCGGGTGAGGAGACCCAGTACTTC.

This chain connects TRBV12-3 or TRBV12-4 to TRBJ2-2, with 9 nucleotides matching TRBD1. The CDR3 extends over 13 amino acids. Trimming at V came to 5 bases and at J to 6 bases, leaving 1 base not matched to a gene. The CDR3 spells CASSRQGAGELFF. As DNA, the CDR3 is TGTGCCAGCAGTCGACAGGGGGCCGGGGAGCTGTTTTTT.

The CDR3 DNA reads TGTGCCAGCAGCTTAGGAGAGGACAGCTCCTATAATTCACCCCTCCACTTT. It specifies CASSLGEDSSYNSPLHF. V gene TRBV7-2 combines with J gene TRBJ1-6; TRBD1 is a possible D gene (6 bases). Germline CDR1 reads SGHTA; CDR2 reads FQGNSA. V lost 1 base and J lost 0, with 10 bases in between. The CDR3 has 17 amino acids. The variable domain in full, with the rest retrieved from reference TRBV7-2 and TRBJ1-6, is GAGVSQSPSNKVTEKGKDVELRCDPISGHTALYWYRQSLGQGLEFLIYFQGNSAPDKSGLPSDRFSAERTGGSVSTLTIQRTQQEDSAVYLCASSLGEDSSYNSPLHFGNGTRLTVT.

This chain joins TRBV28 and TRBJ1-4; 7 bases fit TRBD1. The V gene's germline CDR1 is MDHEN and CDR2 SYDVKM. The length of the CDR3 is 13 residues. The V segment lost 3 bases and the J segment 16 bases; nucleotides outside the gene matches: 11. The DNA of the CDR3 is TGTGCCAGCAGTTTCCCCGACAGGGAGCGGCGGTTTTTT. It codes for CASSFPDRERRFF. Full variable domain (rest looked up from reference TRBV28 and TRBJ1-4): DVKVTQSSRYLVKRTGEKVFLECVQDMDHENMFWYRQDPGLGLRLIYFSYDVKMKEKGDIPEGYSVSREKKERFSLILESASTNQTSMYLCASSFPDRERRFFGSGTQLSVL.

The CDR3 nucleotides are TGCGCCAGCAAGGGACAGGGGTCCGGGGAGCTGTTTTTT. This gives the protein CASKGQGSGELFF. V is TRBV10-2 and J is TRBJ2-2, with 10 bases aligning to TRBD1. Germline CDR1 is WSHSY and CDR2 is SAAADI. The CDR3 is made up of 13 amino acids. The junction had 2 bases not matched to a gene; V was cut back by 7 bases and J by 6 bases.

This clone was picked up a small number of times. This chain uses TRBV2 with TRBJ1-6; 7 nucleotides line up with TRBD1. CDR3 length: 14 amino acids. CDR1 is SNHLY and CDR2 is FYNNEI in the germline V gene. V was clipped by 9 bases and J by 6 bases; unmatched bases: 8. CDR3 in amino acids: CASSQGLPNSPLHF. The CDR3 DNA is TGTGCCAGTTCACAGGGGCTGCCTAATTCACCCCTCCACTTT. The variable domain in full, with the rest retrieved from reference TRBV2 and TRBJ1-6, is EPEVTQTPSHQVTQMGQEVILRCVPISNHLYFYWYRQILGQKVEFLVSFYNNEISEKSEIFDDQFSVERPDGSNFTLKIRSTKLEDSAMYFCASSQGLPNSPLHFGNGTRLTVT.